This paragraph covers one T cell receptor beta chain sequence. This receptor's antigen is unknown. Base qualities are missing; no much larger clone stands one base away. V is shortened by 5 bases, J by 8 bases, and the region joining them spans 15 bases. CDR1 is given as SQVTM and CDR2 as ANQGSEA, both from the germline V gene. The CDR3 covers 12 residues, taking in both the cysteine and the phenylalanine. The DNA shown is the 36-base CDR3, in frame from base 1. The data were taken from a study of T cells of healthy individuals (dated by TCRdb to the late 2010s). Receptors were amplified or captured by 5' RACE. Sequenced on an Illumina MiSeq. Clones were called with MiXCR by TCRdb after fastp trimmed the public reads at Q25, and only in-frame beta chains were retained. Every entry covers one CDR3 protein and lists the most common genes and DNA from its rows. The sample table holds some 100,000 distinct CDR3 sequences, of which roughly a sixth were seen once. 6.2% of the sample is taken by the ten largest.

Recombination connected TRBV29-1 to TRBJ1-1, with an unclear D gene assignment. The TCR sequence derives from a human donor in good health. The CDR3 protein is CSVTVETREAFF. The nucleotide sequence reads TGCAGCGTTACAGTGGAAACACGAGAAGCTTTCTTT.